This entry lists 29 T cell receptor beta chains sequenced from one sample in a study of blood T cell repertoires in COVID-19. Libraries were prepared by immunoSEQ multiplex PCR; TCRdb keeps only in-frame clonotypes and omits some of them. The sample includes approximately 93,000 clones, 85% to 90% of them seen just once. The material sequenced was peripheral blood. Receptors were obtained from a human donor in a cohort sampled during active COVID-19.

V usage is TRBV18 and J usage is TRBJ2-7, with 7 bases that match TRBD2. V shed 8 bases, J shed 5 bases, and the junction held 6 bases outside the gene matches. CDR1 is KGHSH and CDR2 is LQKENI in the germline V gene. The CDR3 consists of 12 residues. The CDR3 DNA reads TGTGCCAGCACCGTTGGGAGGGACGAGCAGTACTTC. It specifies CASTVGRDEQYF.

V is TRBV2 and J is TRBJ2-5; no clear D. The CDR3 totals 13 residues. Per germline, CDR1 SNHLY and CDR2 FYNNEI. V lost 5 bases and J lost 4, with 11 bases in between. CDR3 region: CASSPSWRETQYF. CDR3 sequence (DNA): TGTGCCAGCAGTCCTTCATGGAGAGAGACCCAGTACTTC.

V gene TRBV5-4 combines with J gene TRBJ1-2; no reliable D call. Trimming left V 0 bases short and J 0 bases short, with 9 bases between. Germline V gene data show CDR1 as SGHNT and CDR2 as YYREEE (reference sequence). The CDR3 sequence is 15 residues long. The CDR3 region is CASSLGTKTNYGYTF. In nucleotides, the CDR3 is TGTGCCAGCAGCTTGGGGACTAAAACTAACTATGGCTACACCTTC.

The V gene is TRBV5-1, the J gene TRBJ1-4, with 7 bases aligning to TRBD1. Germline assignment: CDR1 SGHRS and CDR2 YFSETQ. The CDR3 runs to 14 residues. V was pared by 5 bases and J by 4 bases, with 5 bases of the junction left unmatched. In DNA form, the CDR3 reads TGCGCCAGCAGTTCACAGGGGAATAATGAAAAACTGTTTTTT. Its protein is CASSSQGNNEKLFF.

This chain links TRBV5-1 with TRBJ1-4; 7 bases align to TRBD1. CDR1 and CDR2 (germline): SGHRS, YFSETQ. CDR3 length equals 14 residues. J lost 8 bases, V lost 3 bases, and 7 bases had no gene match. The CDR3 loop reads CASSSTGADEKLFF. As DNA, the CDR3 is TGCGCCAGCAGCTCTACAGGGGCAGACGAAAAACTGTTTTTT.

V is TRBV5-1 and J is TRBJ1-1; 11 nucleotides agree with TRBD1. This CDR3 comprises 13 residues. With 3 bases clipped from V and 11 bases from J, the junction kept 6 bases outside the gene matches. Germline CDR1 SGHRS, CDR2 YFSETQ. The DNA for the CDR3 is TGCGCCAGCAGCTCCGGACAGGGGGCGGCGGCTTTCTTT. It yields the protein CASSSGQGAAAFF.

This sequence joins TRBV28 and TRBJ1-6; D not resolved. The CDR3 totals 14 residues. V was trimmed by 3 bases and J by 6 bases, leaving 9 bases between them. Germline lookup yields CDR1 MDHEN and CDR2 SYDVKM. The CDR3, as DNA: TGTGCCAGCAGTTTTTTGCAGTCTAATTCACCCCTCCACTTT. Encoded protein: CASSFLQSNSPLHF.

The chain recombines TRBV2 with TRBJ2-1, with D uncertain. Germline CDR1 reads SNHLY; CDR2 reads FYNNEI. The V gene lost 6 bases and the J gene lost 7 bases, with 16 bases spanning the gap. This CDR3 spans 14 amino acids. The CDR3 region has the DNA TGTGCCAGCAGCGCCGGGTCCCCCGTAAATGAGCAGTTCTTC. Translated: CASSAGSPVNEQFF. The full variable domain, rest sourced from reference TRBV2 and TRBJ2-1, is EPEVTQTPSHQVTQMGQEVILRCVPISNHLYFYWYRQILGQKVEFLVSFYNNEISEKSEIFDDQFSVERPDGSNFTLKIRSTKLEDSAMYFCASSAGSPVNEQFFGPGTRLTVL.

The rearrangement uses TRBV30 and TRBJ1-4, with TRBD1 matching over 8 bases. With V trimmed by 1 base and J by 7 bases, 8 bases remained unmatched. CDR1 is GTSNPN and CDR2 is SVGIG in the germline V gene (reference sequence). CDR3 size: 15 residues. CDR3 nucleotides: TGTGCCTGGAGTGAAGGACAGGGTCGCGGTGAAAAACTGTTTTTT. Its translation is CAWSEGQGRGEKLFF.

The chain uses TRBV28 and TRBJ2-2, with D tentatively TRBD1 (5 bases). The CDR3 length is 13 residues. V was clipped by 8 bases and J by 5 bases, with 12 bases between them. Germline V gene sequence: CDR1 MDHEN, CDR2 SYDVKM. The CDR3 here is CASSPQGTGELFF. In DNA, the CDR3 is TGTGCCAGCTCGCCCCAGGGAACCGGGGAGCTGTTTTTT.

The chain couples TRBV5-1 to TRBJ2-4; D might be TRBD1 (5 bases). The CDR3 is 14 amino acids. From germline, CDR1 is SGHRS and CDR2 YFSETQ. Trimming stripped 0 bases from V and 3 bases from J, with 7 bases between. The CDR3 protein is CASSLVGDKNIQYF. CDR3 DNA: TGCGCCAGCAGCTTGGTAGGGGACAAAAACATTCAGTACTTC.

This chain links TRBV25-1 with TRBJ2-1; 7 bases align to TRBD2. With V trimmed by 8 bases and J by 7 bases, 8 bases remained unmatched. The CDR3 sequence is 13 residues long. Germline CDR1 and CDR2: MGHDK and SYGVNS. The CDR3: CASFRGSSNEQFF. The DNA for the CDR3 is TGTGCCAGCTTTCGCGGGAGTTCAAATGAGCAGTTCTTC.

V usage is TRBV6-6 and J usage is TRBJ2-2, with a weak D call TRBD1 (5 bases). The CDR3 sequence is 12 residues long. Germline loops: CDR1 MNHNY, CDR2 SVGAGI (reference sequence). Trimming stripped 8 bases from V and 1 base from J, with 5 bases between. The CDR3, as DNA: TGTGCCAGCGGACAGAACACCGGGGAGCTGTTTTTT. The encoded protein is CASGQNTGELFF.

V gene TRBV27 combines with J gene TRBJ1-1; a possible D gene is TRBD1 (6 bases). The V gene's germline CDR1 is MNHEY and CDR2 SMNVEV (reference sequence). The CDR3 sequence is 15 residues long. V gave up 6 bases and J gave up 5 bases, with 19 bases separating them. CDR3: CASSSAGAVKTEAFF. CDR3 DNA: TGTGCCAGCAGCTCAGCAGGGGCGGTAAAAACTGAAGCTTTCTTT.

The rearrangement links TRBV28 to TRBJ2-3; possible D gene TRBD2, 5 bases. V lost 9 bases and J 3 bases, leaving 13 bases between the germline ends. CDR3 length: 13 amino acids. CDR1 and CDR2 (germline): MDHEN, SYDVKM. In nucleotides, the CDR3 is TGTGCCAGTGGCCCCCCGGGAACAGATACGCAGTATTTT. Residues: CASGPPGTDTQYF. The full variable domain, rest sourced from reference TRBV28 and TRBJ2-3, is DVKVTQSSRYLVKRTGEKVFLECVQDMDHENMFWYRQDPGLGLRLIYFSYDVKMKEKGDIPEGYSVSREKKERFSLILESASTNQTSMYLCASGPPGTDTQYFGPGTRLTVL.

The chain recombines TRBV7-2 with TRBJ2-7, with 10 bases identical to TRBD2. The CDR3 consists of 15 residues. Trimming at V came to 4 bases and at J to 3 bases, leaving 6 bases not matched to a gene. CDR1 is SGHTA and CDR2 is FQGNSA in the germline V gene. CDR3 sequence: CASSWSSGGGYEQYF. CDR3 DNA: TGTGCCAGCAGCTGGTCTAGCGGGGGCGGCTACGAGCAGTACTTC.

The gene calls are TRBV7-3 and TRBJ1-1; TRBD1 agrees at 7 bases. Per the germline V gene, CDR1 is SGHTA and CDR2 is FQGTGA. This CDR3 is built from 16 residues. V shed 4 bases and J 0 bases; nucleotides not matched to a gene: 8. The CDR3 nucleotides read TGTGCCAGCAGCTCCCAGGGGGTTGAGATGAACACTGAAGCTTTCTTT. Amino acids: CASSSQGVEMNTEAFF.

This chain uses TRBV20-1 with TRBJ2-1; D gene ambiguous. This CDR3 comprises 11 residues. Germline CDR1 reads DFQATT; CDR2 reads SNEGSKA (reference sequence). The V gene lost 1 base and the J gene lost 9 bases, with 7 bases spanning the gap. The CDR3 coding sequence is TGCAGTGCTAGAGCTACGGGTGAGCAGTTCTTC. Amino acid sequence: CSARATGEQFF.

The genes are TRBV19 and TRBJ2-7, with 7 bases that match TRBD2. V was pared by 5 bases and J by 1 base, with 8 bases of the junction left unmatched. Germline V gene data show CDR1 as LNHDA and CDR2 as SQIVND (reference sequence). This CDR3 has 15 residues. CDR3 in amino acids: CASSLSSGKSYEQYF. As DNA, the CDR3 is TGTGCCAGTAGTCTTTCTAGCGGTAAATCCTACGAGCAGTACTTC.

V is TRBV28 and J is TRBJ2-7; unclear D gene. This CDR3 comprises 12 residues. The V end lost 5 bases, the J end lost 1 base, and 6 bases lay between the germline ends. The V gene's germline CDR1 is MDHEN and CDR2 SYDVKM. This chain's CDR3 is CASSVGSYEQYF. The CDR3 DNA reads as TGTGCCAGCAGTGTCGGGTCCTACGAGCAGTACTTC.

V usage is TRBV6-5 and J usage is TRBJ2-1; 8 nucleotides match TRBD2. The V gene's germline CDR1 is MNHEY and CDR2 SVGAGI. The ends lost 6 bases at V and 7 bases at J; junction bases unmatched: 5. CDR3 length: 13 residues. The CDR3 DNA reads as TGTGCCAGCAGCCGAGCGGGGGAGAATGAGCAGTTCTTC. It translates to CASSRAGENEQFF.

The chain couples TRBV4-1 to TRBJ2-5; D perhaps matches TRBD2 (6 bases). This CDR3 contains 17 residues. From germline, CDR1 is MGHRA and CDR2 YSYEKL. V lost 3 bases and J 1 base, leaving 18 bases between the germline ends. The CDR3 sequence is CASSQKGWGVSQETQYF. The DNA for the CDR3 is TGCGCCAGCAGCCAGAAGGGCTGGGGGGTATCCCAAGAGACCCAGTACTTC.

The chain employs TRBV9 and TRBJ2-1; D might be TRBD1 (6 bases). With 2 bases removed from V and 8 bases from J, the gap between germline ends came to 17 bases. Germline V lookup: CDR1 SGDLS, CDR2 YYNGEE. This CDR3 spans 15 amino acids. CDR3 region: CASSVGPGSGDEQFF. The CDR3 DNA follows: TGTGCCAGCAGCGTCGGACCGGGATCAGGGGATGAGCAGTTCTTC.

This chain connects TRBV6-5 to TRBJ2-7; TRBD2 matches 7 bases. CDR1 is MNHEY and CDR2 is SVGAGI in the germline V gene. There are 15 residues in the CDR3. V shed 0 bases, J shed 9 bases, and the junction held 11 bases outside the gene matches. The CDR3 protein is CASSYSWDRGEGQYF. The CDR3 nucleotides read TGTGCCAGCAGTTACTCGTGGGACCGCGGGGAGGGGCAGTACTTC.

The V gene is TRBV28, the J gene TRBJ2-2; D is perhaps TRBD2 (6 bases). The CDR3 covers 18 residues. V lost 3 bases, J lost 5 bases, and 22 bases lay in between. In germline, CDR1 is MDHEN, CDR2 SYDVKM. The CDR3 sequence: CASSFWVASSGGTGELFF. The DNA of the CDR3 is TGTGCCAGCAGTTTTTGGGTAGCCTCCTCTGGGGGGACCGGGGAGCTGTTTTTT.

This chain connects TRBV30 to TRBJ1-2; perhaps TRBD1 as D (5 bases). Between the trimmed V and J ends, which lost 0 bases and 4 bases, there was a span of 15 bases. The CDR3 loop spans 15 amino acids. Per germline, CDR1 GTSNPN and CDR2 SVGIG (reference sequence). CDR3 bases: TGTGCCTGGAGTGTTCGACAGACCCTGTTCTATGGCTACACCTTC. This codes for CAWSVRQTLFYGYTF. Full variable domain (missing parts from reference TRBV30 and TRBJ1-2): SQTIHQWPATLVQPVGSPLSLECTVEGTSNPNLYWYRQAAGRGLQLLFYSVGIGQISSEVPQNLSASRPQDRQFILSSKKLLLSDSGFYLCAWSVRQTLFYGYTFGSGTRLTVV.

This chain joins TRBV24-1 and TRBJ1-2, with D maybe TRBD1 (6 bases). Germline V gene data show CDR1 as KGHDR and CDR2 as SFDVKD. The CDR3 consists of 15 residues. Trimming took 3 bases from V and 3 from J, leaving 13 bases between them. The CDR3 DNA reads TGTGCCACCAGTGATCCCCCCAGGGGAGACTATGGCTACACCTTC. This encodes CATSDPPRGDYGYTF.

The CDR3 sequence is CAWSVQSSTEAFF. CDR3 sequence (DNA): TGTGCCTGGAGTGTACAGTCCAGCACTGAAGCTTTCTTT. The chain links TRBV30 to TRBJ1-1, with D unclear. The V and J ends lost 0 bases and 4 bases respectively, with 9 bases between them. Germline assignment: CDR1 GTSNPN and CDR2 SVGIG (reference sequence). There are 13 residues in the CDR3.

In this sample, this clone turned up once. This rearrangement joins TRBV21-1 to TRBJ2-7; the table calls TRBD1, which could not be checked here. TRBV21-1 is shown as a pseudogene. This CDR3 has 17 amino acids. The CDR3 region is CASSKCGRTGCEKEQYF. CDR3 sequence (DNA): TGTGCCAGCAGCAAATGCGGCCGGACAGGGTGTGAAAAGGAGCAGTACTTC.